This TCR beta chain was captured by sequencing in a study of vaccination and CD4 T cells after COVID-19 (dated by TCRdb to between 2021 and 2023). Broadly, across the study: Convalescent patients had a positive SARS-CoV-2 result on nasal swab PCR, and of these patients, several had mild disease and one had severe disease. Post-vaccine blood samples were taken a median of 72 days after the second vaccine dose, with a range of roughly 13 to 250 days. In under twelve COVID-19 convalescent patients and a handful of infection-naive healthy vaccine recipients, researchers compared the spike-specific CD4+ TCR repertoire from before mRNA vaccination with the repertoire from after. The convalescent cohort comprised six males and four females, including two Hispanic individuals, seven Caucasians, two Asians and one multiracial person. Overlapping spike peptide pools from SARS-CoV-2 and from the common cold coronaviruses HCoV-NL63, HCoV-OC43 and HCoV-229E were used as culture stimuli. Control cultures used a CEFX viral epitope pool as positive control, an HIV-1 Nef peptide pool as negative control, or no peptide. Post-COVID blood samples from convalescent patients were collected a median of about 110 days after diagnosis, with a range of 35 to 161 days. Participants received two doses of either the Pfizer-BioNTech BNT162b2 vaccine (n=8) or the Moderna mRNA-1273 vaccine (n=2). What the study reported, not specific to this receptor: In convalescent patients, a median about 84% of post-vaccine SARS-CoV-2-reactive clones were detected only after vaccination, and vaccine-specific priming was suggested by this finding. The median number of SARS-CoV-2-reactive clonotypes rose from 21 after infection to 30 to 45 after vaccination, but the change was not significant. The study included relatively few convalescent patients and did not analyze early timepoints after natural infection. Of the vaccine-specific clones in convalescent patients, 304 of 307, or nearly all, reacted only to SARS-CoV-2 spike and did not cross-react with common cold coronaviruses.

The sample's treatment or condition, from its label and the paper: approximately 9-day PBMC culture with coronavirus spike peptide pools or control peptides (ViraFEST assay). The ViraFEST assay, used in the study, expanded antigen-specific T cells with peptide pools and then identified the expanded clonotypes through TCR sequencing. The positive SARS-CoV-2 PCR tests of the convalescent patients were dated from March to December 2020, before the Alpha, Beta and Delta variants emerged in the United States. Roughly 2.1 million PBMCs per well were cultured in IMDM with 5% human AB serum and 8 to 10 IU/ml IL-2, plus 10 ug/ml peptide pools. On days 3 and 7, half of the culture medium was replaced with fresh IL-2-containing medium. After 10 to 11 days of culture, CD4+ T cells were isolated by negative selection with the EasySep CD4+ T cell isolation kit. PBMCs were separated from whole blood using Ficoll-Paque Plus gradient centrifugation and then either used fresh or cryopreserved at -140C. Culture conditions were generally each tested in triplicate wells.

CDR1 SGHTA and CDR2 FQGNSA are derived from the germline V gene. The CDR3, cysteine through phenylalanine, is 13 amino acids long. This entry keeps only the CDR3 DNA: 39 bases, framed from base 1. From V the trimming removes 7 bases and from J it removes 4 bases, while the gene matches leave 3 bases of the junction unaccounted for. This clonotype has only a few counts. Its antigen is still unknown. The sample holds no much larger clone one base away, and base qualities are not on file. The library was obtained by PCR. TCR sequencing of DNA from cultured CD4+ T cells used the Oncomine TCR Beta short-read assay at the Johns Hopkins FTIC core. Genomic DNA was extracted from the cultured CD4+ T cells with the QIAamp micro DNA kit. Oncomine TCR Beta libraries made from cultured CD4+ T cells were pooled using unique dual indexes and sequenced on an Illumina iSeq 100. The study's processing was this. Non-productive sequences were removed, and CDR3s that did not start with C, did not end with F or W, or were shorter than 7 amino acids were discarded. Antigen-specific clonotypes were identified using the MANAFEST web application through comparison of peptide-stimulated wells with reference and other culture wells. Positive clones required FDR below 0.05, an odds ratio above 5, and productive frequency above 0.1% in at least two of three replicate wells. Clonotypes that were significantly expanded in both SARS-CoV-2 spike wells and at least one common cold coronavirus spike condition were defined as cross-reactive. Using R version 3.6.1, CDR3 homology was evaluated through Levenshtein distances (stringdist) along with unrooted phylogenetic trees (ape). In-frame beta chains were kept once TCRdb had trimmed the public reads at Q25 with fastp and called clones with MiXCR. All rows with the same CDR3 protein become a single entry with the most common DNA and genes. The V and J calls follow TCRdb's processing rather than the paper's. The sample contains about 10,000 distinct CDR3 sequences, around 67% of them found a single time. Roughly 7.5% of the sample comes from the top ten.

The chain is encoded by TRBV7-2 joined to TRBJ2-5; TRBD1 agrees with 10 junctional bases. This sequence was found in a human donor who had recovered from COVID-19. Specimen: CD4+ T cells from blood, cultured in vitro. The nucleotide sequence is given as TGTGCCAGCATTAGGGACAGGGGAGAGACCCAGTACTTC. It codes for CASIRDRGETQYF.